The sequence of this T cell receptor (beta chain) was determined in a study of CD8+ T cells in alopecia areata. Comment on this clone: Antigen: not known.

The study's findings and limits: TCR sharing across patients was less clear than in mice, possibly HLA-related. Normal-skin resident alphabeta T cells also appear among scalp sample sequences. Higher clonality than in normal scalp was seen in lesional scalp, especially alopecia totalis/universalis.

This CDR3 has 18 amino acids. J gave up 5 bases and V 3 bases, and 18 bases lay outside the gene matches. The germline V gene has CDR1 SGHNT and CDR2 YYREEE (reference sequence). Extracted RNA was reverse transcribed, and the resulting cDNA served as sequencing template. Data came from immunoSEQ multiplex PCR; TCRdb stores just in-frame clones and leaves some out. The data contain 150,000 or so clones, 50% to 60% of them singletons. The specimen sequenced was CD4+ T cells sorted from blood. The chain uses TRBV5-4 and TRBJ2-7; 9 bases line up with TRBD2. The receptor's source is a human donor in good health. The CDR3 sequence is CASSSPPGLAGMSNEQYF. CDR3 DNA: TGTGCCAGCAGCTCCCCCCCCGGGCTAGCGGGAATGAGCAACGAGCAGTACTTC.